These 5 T cell receptor beta chains originate from one sample sequenced in a study of OX40 agonist ivuxolimab in advanced cancers. Receptor amplification or capture employed the immunoSEQ multiplex PCR assay. This immuneACCESS table, as held by TCRdb, lists in-frame sequences with V and J called but not all clones. Of the missing ones, under half trace to an unresolved V gene in checked studies; the others have no known cause. Here the sample has tens of thousands of clones; 80% to 90% occur a single time. Clones ranked in the top ten supply around 0.73% of the sample. Sequences were derived from CD4+ or CD8+ T cells sorted from blood, sampled in a trial of the OX40 agonist ivuxolimab. These receptors originate from an adult with an advanced solid tumor such as melanoma, head and neck, liver or kidney cancer.

The rearrangement uses TRBV5-6 and TRBJ1-2, with TRBD1 as a possible D gene (5 bases). Germline loops: CDR1 SGHDT, CDR2 YYEEEE. Between the trimmed V and J ends, which lost 4 bases and 4 bases, there was a span of 17 bases. This CDR3 is 15 amino acids long. The DNA of the CDR3 is TGTGCCAGCAGCGTTTTCGGGGGAGGACCCTATGGCTACACCTTC. This gives the protein CASSVFGGGPYGYTF.

V is TRBV29-1 and J is TRBJ1-2; no firm D call. This CDR3 is built from 14 residues. The V end lost 6 bases, the J end lost 1 base, and 15 bases lay between the germline ends. Germline CDR1 and CDR2: SQVTM and ANQGSEA. Here the CDR3 reads CSVLEEASNYGYTF. The DNA for the CDR3 is TGCAGCGTGCTTGAGGAGGCCAGTAACTATGGCTACACCTTC.

Of note for this clone: The junction departs from the called germline gene at one end, perhaps through a read error. The chain joins TRBV23-1 to TRBJ1-2; 8 positions match TRBD1. TRBV23-1 counts as an open reading frame of uncertain function. The CDR3 runs 11 residues. The DNA for the CDR3 is TGCGCCAGCACCGAGAGGTGGGGACAGGCCTTC. Protein product: CASTERWGQAF.

The chain employs TRBV7-9 and TRBJ1-2, with D maybe TRBD1 (5 bases). Per germline, CDR1 SEHNR and CDR2 FQNEAQ (reference sequence). Trimming pared 0 bases from V and 4 bases from J, leaving 9 bases between. The length of the CDR3 is 14 residues. The CDR3 sequence is CASSLARGPYGYTF. CDR3 sequence (DNA): TGTGCCAGCAGCTTAGCCCGGGGCCCCTATGGCTACACCTTC.

This rearrangement joins TRBV6-5 to TRBJ2-1; 9 nucleotides agree with TRBD1. Germline trimming cut 5 bases from V and 4 bases from J; bases unmatched to any gene: 6. This CDR3 is built from 15 residues. From germline, CDR1 is MNHEY and CDR2 SVGAGI. Here the CDR3 reads CASSPDRGDYNEQFF. CDR3 coding DNA: TGTGCCAGCAGTCCGGACAGGGGAGATTACAATGAGCAGTTCTTC.